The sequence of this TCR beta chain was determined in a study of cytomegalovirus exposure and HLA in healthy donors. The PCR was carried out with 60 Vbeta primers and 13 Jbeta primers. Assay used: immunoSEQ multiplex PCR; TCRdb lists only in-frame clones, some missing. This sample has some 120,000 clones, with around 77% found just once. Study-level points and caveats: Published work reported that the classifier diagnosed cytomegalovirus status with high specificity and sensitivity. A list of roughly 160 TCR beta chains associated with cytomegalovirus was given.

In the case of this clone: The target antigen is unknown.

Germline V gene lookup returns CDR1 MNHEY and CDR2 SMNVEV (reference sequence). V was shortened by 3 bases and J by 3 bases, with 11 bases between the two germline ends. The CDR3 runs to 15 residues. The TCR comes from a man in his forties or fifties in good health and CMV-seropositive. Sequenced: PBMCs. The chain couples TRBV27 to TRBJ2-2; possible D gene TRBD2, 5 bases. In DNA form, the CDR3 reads TGTGCCAGCAGTTTTGCAGCGGCCTACACCGGGGAGCTGTTTTTT. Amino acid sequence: CASSFAAAYTGELFF.